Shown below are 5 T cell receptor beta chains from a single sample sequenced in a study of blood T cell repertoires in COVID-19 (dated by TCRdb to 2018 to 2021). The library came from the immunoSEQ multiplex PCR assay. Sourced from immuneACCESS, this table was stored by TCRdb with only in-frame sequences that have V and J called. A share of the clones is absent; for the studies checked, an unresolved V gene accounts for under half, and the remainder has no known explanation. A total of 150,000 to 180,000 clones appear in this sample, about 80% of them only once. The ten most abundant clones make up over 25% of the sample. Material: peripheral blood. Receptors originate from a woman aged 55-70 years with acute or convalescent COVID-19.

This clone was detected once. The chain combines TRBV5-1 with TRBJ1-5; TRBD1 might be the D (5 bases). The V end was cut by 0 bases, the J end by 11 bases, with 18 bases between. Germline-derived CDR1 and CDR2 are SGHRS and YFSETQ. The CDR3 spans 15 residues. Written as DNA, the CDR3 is TGCGCCAGCAGCTTGGGGGGGACTATACAAGGTACCCAGCATTTT. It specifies CASSLGGTIQGTQHF.

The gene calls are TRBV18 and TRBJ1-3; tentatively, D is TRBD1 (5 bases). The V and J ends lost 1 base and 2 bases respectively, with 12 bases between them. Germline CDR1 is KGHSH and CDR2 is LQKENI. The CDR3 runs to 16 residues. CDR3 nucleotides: TGTGCCAGCTCACCACTACAGACAGAAACTGGAAACACCATATATTTT. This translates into CASSPLQTETGNTIYF.

The CDR3 here is CASSSDRGPAFF. The CDR3, as DNA: TGTGCCAGCAGCTCGGACAGGGGGCCAGCTTTCTTT. The V gene is TRBV3-1 (or the pseudogene TRBV3-2), the J gene TRBJ1-1; 11 bases map to TRBD1. CDR3 length: 12 residues. Germline values: CDR1 LGHDT, CDR2 YNNKEL (reference sequence). V lost 5 bases and J lost 10; bases outside the gene matches: 3.

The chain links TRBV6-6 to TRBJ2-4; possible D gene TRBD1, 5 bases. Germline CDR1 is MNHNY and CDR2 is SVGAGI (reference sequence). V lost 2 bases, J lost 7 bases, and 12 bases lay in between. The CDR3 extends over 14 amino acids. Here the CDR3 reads CASSYPGKGNIQYF. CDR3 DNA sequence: TGTGCCAGCAGTTACCCAGGAAAGGGGAACATTCAGTACTTC.

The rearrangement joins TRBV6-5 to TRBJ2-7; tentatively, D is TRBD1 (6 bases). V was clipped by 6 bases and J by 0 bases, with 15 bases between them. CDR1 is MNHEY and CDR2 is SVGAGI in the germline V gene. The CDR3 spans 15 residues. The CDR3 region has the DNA TGTGCCAGCAGCCTACAGGGATTTAGCTCCTACGAGCAGTACTTC. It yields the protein CASSLQGFSSYEQYF.